These T cell receptor beta chains were read from a single sample in a study of blood T cells in healthy people across ages. A single record per CDR3 protein comes from TCRdb applying MiXCR to the 5' RACE reads. This table has hundreds of thousands of distinct CDR3 sequences, about a third appearing once. The sample taken for sequencing was blood. These receptors were collected from an elderly woman in good health. Each CDR3 is given with its conserved first and last residue. A D gene is named only where the DNA matches it firmly. Clone size appears in some rows only: once, few, many, or a class for an expanded clone.

D gene: -
J gene: TRBJ1-5
V gene: TRBV3-1
clone size: -
CDR3 DNA: TGTGCCAGCAGCCTTGGGGGTAAAAGCAATCAGCCCCAGCATTTT
CDR3 protein: CASSLGGKSNQPQHF

D gene: TRBD1
J gene: TRBJ1-5
V gene: TRBV5-5
clone size: -
CDR3 DNA: TGTGCCAGCCAGGGGACAGGGGCCCCAAATCAGCCCCAGCATTTT
CDR3 protein: CASQGTGAPNQPQHF

D gene: -
J gene: TRBJ1-2
V gene: TRBV25-1
clone size: many
CDR3 DNA: TGTGCCAGCACCCTCGGGGGAGGGTTTGGCTACACCTTC
CDR3 protein: CASTLGGGFGYTF

D gene: -
J gene: TRBJ2-3
V gene: TRBV6-5
clone size: few
CDR3 DNA: TGTGCCAGCAGCCGGGACCCTAGAGATACGCAGTATTTT
CDR3 protein: CASSRDPRDTQYF

D gene: -
J gene: TRBJ1-2
V gene: TRBV29-1
clone size: -
CDR3 DNA: TGCAGCGTTGGGGGGGACCTCTATGGCTACACCTTC
CDR3 protein: CSVGGDLYGYTF

D gene: TRBD1
J gene: TRBJ2-1
V gene: TRBV29-1
clone size: many
CDR3 DNA: TGCAGCATCTGGACAGGGGGATGGTACAATGAGCAGTTCTTC
CDR3 protein: CSIWTGGWYNEQFF

D gene: TRBD2
J gene: TRBJ2-7
V gene: TRBV3-1
clone size: many
CDR3 DNA: TGTGCCAGCAGCGTTGAGCGGGGGGCCTACGAGCAGTACTTC
CDR3 protein: CASSVERGAYEQYF

D gene: -
J gene: TRBJ2-7
V gene: TRBV29-1
clone size: many
CDR3 DNA: TGCAGCGTTGAAGGGGGAGACTCCTACGAGCAGTACTTC
CDR3 protein: CSVEGGDSYEQYF

D gene: -
J gene: TRBJ2-3
V gene: TRBV12-3/TRBV12-4
clone size: many
CDR3 DNA: TGTGCCAGCAGTTTAGGCCAAATGCCTGGGCTCGCCGATACGCAGTATTTT
CDR3 protein: CASSLGQMPGLADTQYF

D gene: TRBD2
J gene: TRBJ2-1
V gene: TRBV6-5
clone size: many
CDR3 DNA: TGTGCCAGCAGTTACGGGACCGGGGGGTCCTACAATGAGCAGTTCTTC
CDR3 protein: CASSYGTGGSYNEQFF

D gene: TRBD2
J gene: TRBJ2-3
V gene: TRBV20-1
clone size: -
CDR3 DNA: TGCAGTCCTGGGCTAGCGGGGAGCACAGATACGCAGTATTTT
CDR3 protein: CSPGLAGSTDTQYF

D gene: TRBD1
J gene: TRBJ1-1
V gene: TRBV10-3
clone size: many
CDR3 DNA: TGTGCCATCAGTGGGAACAGGGGTCGGGGCACTGAAGCTTTCTTT
CDR3 protein: CAISGNRGRGTEAFF

D gene: -
J gene: TRBJ1-1
V gene: TRBV6-5
clone size: many
CDR3 DNA: TGTGCCAGCAAGAGGGTTACGGGGAACACTGAAGCTTTCTTT
CDR3 protein: CASKRVTGNTEAFF

D gene: TRBD1
J gene: TRBJ2-2
V gene: TRBV5-5
clone size: -
CDR3 DNA: TGTGCCAGCAGCTGGCGGACAGGAGTAGGTAGCACCGGGGAGCTGTTTTTT
CDR3 protein: CASSWRTGVGSTGELFF

D gene: TRBD1
J gene: TRBJ1-1
V gene: TRBV5-8
clone size: -
CDR3 DNA: TGTGCCAGCAGCCCCCGACAGGGCTCTGAAGCTTTCTTT
CDR3 protein: CASSPRQGSEAFF

D gene: -
J gene: TRBJ2-3
V gene: TRBV7-8
clone size: few
CDR3 DNA: TGTGCCAGCAGCTTATTTTCCGGGGACACAGATACGCAGTATTTT
CDR3 protein: CASSLFSGDTDTQYF

D gene: TRBD1
J gene: TRBJ2-3
V gene: TRBV7-2
clone size: many
CDR3 DNA: TGTGCCAGCAGCCAGACAGGGGGGGTTTCAGATACGCAGTATTTT
CDR3 protein: CASSQTGGVSDTQYF

D gene: -
J gene: TRBJ1-2
V gene: TRBV2
clone size: -
CDR3 DNA: TGTGCCAGCAGTGAAGAAGGGGGAGCTAACTATGGCGACACCTTC
CDR3 protein: CASSEEGGANYGDTF

D gene: -
J gene: TRBJ2-3
V gene: TRBV21-1
clone size: many
CDR3 DNA: TGTGCCAGCAGCAAAGGGCGACAGGGCGCAGATACGCAGTATTTT
CDR3 protein: CASSKGRQGADTQYF

D gene: TRBD1
J gene: TRBJ2-7
V gene: TRBV10-3
clone size: -
CDR3 DNA: TGTGCCATCAGTGGCCGCGGACAGGGGAGCTCCTACAATGGGCAGTACTTC
CDR3 protein: CAISGRGQGSSYNGQYF

D gene: TRBD1
J gene: TRBJ1-2
V gene: TRBV12-3/TRBV12-4
clone size: many
CDR3 DNA: TGTGCCAGCAGGACAGGGGGGCCGGATGGCTACACCTTC
CDR3 protein: CASRTGGPDGYTF

D gene: -
J gene: TRBJ2-1
V gene: TRBV11-1
clone size: many
CDR3 DNA: TGTGCCAGCAGCTCGTGGACGGGAAATGAGCAGTTCTTC
CDR3 protein: CASSSWTGNEQFF

D gene: TRBD1
J gene: TRBJ1-2
V gene: TRBV5-1
clone size: many
CDR3 DNA: TGCGCCAGCAGCTTTGCGGGGACAGGGACAAGCGGCTACACCTTC
CDR3 protein: CASSFAGTGTSGYTF

D gene: -
J gene: TRBJ2-5
V gene: TRBV7-9
clone size: few
CDR3 DNA: TGTGCCAGCAGCTTAGCGCAGGGGTACCAAGAGACCCAGTACTTC
CDR3 protein: CASSLAQGYQETQYF

D gene: -
J gene: TRBJ1-1
V gene: TRBV2
clone size: -
CDR3 DNA: TGTGCCAGCAGTAATAGAGAGTCGTCCGAAGCTTTCTTT
CDR3 protein: CASSNRESSEAFF

D gene: -
J gene: TRBJ2-7
V gene: TRBV28
clone size: many
CDR3 DNA: TGTGCCAGCACCCCTGGGGGGTCCGTCTCCTACGAGCAGTACTTC
CDR3 protein: CASTPGGSVSYEQYF

D gene: -
J gene: TRBJ2-5
V gene: TRBV5-1
clone size: many
CDR3 DNA: TGCGCCAGCAGCTTCGATCCAGGGAGGCAAGGGACCCAGTACTTC
CDR3 protein: CASSFDPGRQGTQYF

D gene: TRBD1
J gene: TRBJ2-5
V gene: TRBV7-2
clone size: many
CDR3 DNA: TGTGCCAGCAGCTTAAGGACAGGGATACAAGAGACCCAGTACTTC
CDR3 protein: CASSLRTGIQETQYF

D gene: TRBD1
J gene: TRBJ2-1
V gene: TRBV5-8
clone size: many
CDR3 DNA: TGTGCCAGCAGCTGGGGAGACAGGGCGTACAATGAGCAGTTCTTC
CDR3 protein: CASSWGDRAYNEQFF

D gene: -
J gene: TRBJ2-3
V gene: TRBV5-1
clone size: few
CDR3 DNA: TGCGCCAGCAGCGACCTGCGAGGGGAACCAGATACGCAGTATTTT
CDR3 protein: CASSDLRGEPDTQYF

D gene: -
J gene: TRBJ1-1
V gene: TRBV6-2/TRBV6-3
clone size: many
CDR3 DNA: TGTGCCAGCACCCCCGGGGTGAACACTGAAGCTTTCTTT
CDR3 protein: CASTPGVNTEAFF

D gene: -
J gene: TRBJ1-2
V gene: TRBV29-1
clone size: many
CDR3 DNA: TGCAGCCCGCCCAAGGAGAGGGAATGTTATGGCTACACCTTC
CDR3 protein: CSPPKERECYGYTF

D gene: -
J gene: TRBJ1-2
V gene: TRBV6-2/TRBV6-3
clone size: many
CDR3 DNA: TGTGCCAGCAGGCCCTCCAACAGGGATGGCTACACCTTC
CDR3 protein: CASRPSNRDGYTF

D gene: -
J gene: TRBJ2-7
V gene: TRBV7-9
clone size: many
CDR3 DNA: TGTGCCAGCTCTGTGGCGGGGTACGAGCAGTACTTC
CDR3 protein: CASSVAGYEQYF

D gene: -
J gene: TRBJ1-1
V gene: TRBV2
clone size: -
CDR3 DNA: TGTGCCAGCACCAACCGGGGGGGGAACACTGAAGCTTTCTTT
CDR3 protein: CASTNRGGNTEAFF

D gene: TRBD1
J gene: TRBJ1-6
V gene: TRBV3-1
clone size: -
CDR3 DNA: TGTGCCAGCGGCTTCCGGACAGGGGGCACTTCACCCCTCCACTTT
CDR3 protein: CASGFRTGGTSPLHF

D gene: -
J gene: TRBJ1-6
V gene: TRBV3-1
clone size: few
CDR3 DNA: TGTGCCAGCAGCCTCCTCCAGGGTGGTAATTCACCCCTCCACTTT
CDR3 protein: CASSLLQGGNSPLHF

D gene: -
J gene: TRBJ1-2
V gene: TRBV7-2
clone size: many
CDR3 DNA: TGTGCCAGCAGCTTAGACCCGGGTGGCTACACCTTC
CDR3 protein: CASSLDPGGYTF

D gene: TRBD2
J gene: TRBJ2-7
V gene: TRBV7-8
clone size: many
CDR3 DNA: TGTGCCAGCAGCTTCGGGACTAGCGGGGGCCACGGGTCCTACGAGCAGTACTTC
CDR3 protein: CASSFGTSGGHGSYEQYF

D gene: -
J gene: TRBJ2-7
V gene: TRBV7-2
clone size: -
CDR3 DNA: TGTGCCAGCAGCGCCCACTCACAGGGATTCGAGCAGTACTTC
CDR3 protein: CASSAHSQGFEQYF

D gene: -
J gene: TRBJ1-1
V gene: TRBV20-1
clone size: many
CDR3 DNA: TGCAGTGCCGGGGGACCTATGGAAGCTTTCTTT
CDR3 protein: CSAGGPMEAFF

D gene: TRBD1
J gene: TRBJ1-4
V gene: TRBV12-3/TRBV12-4
clone size: few
CDR3 DNA: TGTGCCAGCACCAGGACAGGGACTAATGAAAAACTGTTTTTT
CDR3 protein: CASTRTGTNEKLFF

D gene: -
J gene: TRBJ2-5
V gene: TRBV7-2
clone size: many
CDR3 DNA: TGTGCCAGCAGCTTAGCGCAGGGGACCCAGTACTTC
CDR3 protein: CASSLAQGTQYF

D gene: -
J gene: TRBJ2-4
V gene: TRBV6-2/TRBV6-3
clone size: many
CDR3 DNA: TGTGCCAGCAGTTACTTTGGGCAGCGGGACATTCAGTACTTC
CDR3 protein: CASSYFGQRDIQYF

D gene: TRBD1
J gene: TRBJ2-1
V gene: TRBV20-1
clone size: -
CDR3 DNA: TGCAGCACCGACAGGGGCCTATCCTACAATGAGCAGTTCTTC
CDR3 protein: CSTDRGLSYNEQFF

D gene: TRBD1
J gene: TRBJ1-4
V gene: TRBV9
clone size: many
CDR3 DNA: TGTGCCAGCAGAGGGACAGGGACTAATGAAAAACTGTTTTTT
CDR3 protein: CASRGTGTNEKLFF

D gene: -
J gene: TRBJ1-1
V gene: TRBV28
clone size: few
CDR3 DNA: TGTGCCAGCAGTTCTCAGTTGGACATGAACACTGAAGCTTTCTTT
CDR3 protein: CASSSQLDMNTEAFF

D gene: TRBD1
J gene: TRBJ2-3
V gene: TRBV5-1
clone size: many
CDR3 DNA: TGCGCCAGCAGCCTTCGACAGGGGCAGGATACGCAGTATTTT
CDR3 protein: CASSLRQGQDTQYF

D gene: -
J gene: TRBJ2-3
V gene: TRBV12-3/TRBV12-4
clone size: -
CDR3 DNA: TGTGCCAGCAGTTTAGAAAGCGGCCGCACAGATGCGCAGTATTTT
CDR3 protein: CASSLESGRTDAQYF

D gene: TRBD1
J gene: TRBJ1-6
V gene: TRBV20-1
clone size: few
CDR3 DNA: TGCAGTGCTAGACCCCTGGGACAGGGGATCGGGTCCTATAATTCACCCCTCCACTTT
CDR3 protein: CSARPLGQGIGSYNSPLHF

D gene: -
J gene: TRBJ1-1
V gene: TRBV6-2/TRBV6-3
clone size: few
CDR3 DNA: TGTGCCAGCAGGCCCCAAGGGATGAACACTGAAGCTTTCTTT
CDR3 protein: CASRPQGMNTEAFF

D gene: TRBD1
J gene: TRBJ2-7
V gene: TRBV20-1
clone size: many
CDR3 DNA: TGCAGTGCTAGAGTGACAGGGGTTCACGAGCAGTACTTC
CDR3 protein: CSARVTGVHEQYF